Shown below are 23 T cell receptor beta chains from a single sample sequenced in a study of T cells in Graves' hyperthyroidism and ophthalmopathy (dated by TCRdb to the late 2010s). Library generation was performed with multiplex PCR. Sequencing was performed on an Illumina HiSeq 2000. Amplification of TCR beta CDR3 regions was carried out from RNA transcripts. For the first round of RT-PCR on the TCR CDR3, the HTBI primer set was used together with the Qiagen OneStep RT-PCR kit. In-frame beta chains were kept once TCRdb had trimmed the public reads at Q25 with fastp and called clones with MiXCR. When rows share a CDR3 protein, they turn into one entry using the most common DNA and genes. A total of some 350,000 distinct CDR3 sequences appear in this sample, around 16% of them only once. Roughly a quarter of the sample lies in the top ten. Sequencing was done on a sample of blood. Receptor source: a woman aged 18 to 35 with Graves' hyperthyroidism that later progressed to Graves' ophthalmopathy.

This clonotype was seen many times. This rearrangement joins TRBV7-3 to TRBJ2-1, with 11 bases that match TRBD2. Germline CDR1 reads SGHTA; CDR2 reads FQGTGA. The V and J ends lost 6 bases and 5 bases, in that order; junction bases with no gene match: 3. This CDR3 region has 14 residues. CDR3 loop: CASRTSGKNNEQFF. CDR3 DNA: TGTGCCAGCAGGACTAGCGGGAAAAACAATGAGCAGTTCTTC.

V is TRBV19 and J is TRBJ2-7; 12 bases match TRBD2. The V segment lost 6 bases and the J segment 2 bases; nucleotides outside the gene matches: 5. Germline CDR1 reads LNHDA; CDR2 reads SQIVND (reference sequence). This CDR3 spans 15 amino acids. CDR3 coding DNA: TGTGCCAGTAGCCCCGGACTAGCGGGAACCTACGAGCAGTACTTC. Translating gives CASSPGLAGTYEQYF.

This clonotype was counted many times. The chain recombines TRBV6-1 with TRBJ1-1; D is perhaps TRBD1 (6 bases). Looked up from germline, CDR1 is MNHNS and CDR2 is SASEGT. The CDR3 has 14 amino acids. V lost 2 bases and J 3 bases, leaving 10 bases between the germline ends. In DNA, the CDR3 is TGTGCCAGCAGTGAACTGGACAGACACACTGAAGCTTTCTTT. Encoded protein: CASSELDRHTEAFF.

This clonotype was picked up a small number of times. V and J are TRBV7-9 and TRBJ2-6, with D perhaps assigned TRBD1 or TRBD2 (5 bases each). V was clipped by 5 bases and J by 1 base, with 15 bases between them. This CDR3 region has 17 residues. Germline V gene lookup returns CDR1 SEHNR and CDR2 FQNEAQ (reference sequence). CDR3 in amino acids: CASSAGTARSGANVLTF. The CDR3, as DNA: TGTGCCAGCAGCGCCGGGACGGCCCGGTCTGGGGCCAACGTCCTGACTTTC.

The chain joins TRBV12-3 or TRBV12-4 to TRBJ2-5; D ambiguous. V lost 6 bases, J lost 1 base, and 15 bases lay in between. This CDR3 spans 15 amino acids. This CDR3 reads CASSPWIGSQETQYF. CDR3 sequence (DNA): TGTGCCAGCAGCCCTTGGATCGGTTCCCAAGAGACCCAGTACTTC.

Remarks on this clonotype: A much larger clone differs from this one at a single base, so this may be a read error. This rearrangement joins TRBV12-3 or TRBV12-4 to TRBJ2-3; TRBD1 aligns across 9 bases. The CDR3 sequence is 15 residues long. CDR3 in amino acids: CASSPDRGGTDMQYF. The CDR3 DNA is TGTGCCAGCAGCCCGGACAGGGGCGGCACAGATATGCAGTATTTT.

This clonotype was seen ten or more times. The CDR3 region is CASSPGTSVVAGELFF. The CDR3 DNA is TGTGCCAGCAGTCCCGGGACTAGCGTGGTGGCCGGGGAGCTGTTTTTT. This chain uses TRBV28 with TRBJ2-2; TRBD2 aligns across 10 bases. The germline V gene encodes CDR1 MDHEN and CDR2 SYDVKM. The V and J ends lost 5 bases and 6 bases, in that order; junction bases with no gene match: 9. This CDR3 region has 16 residues.

This clonotype occurred a few times. J is TRBJ2-6 and V is TRBV2; D unclear. Germline V gives CDR1 SNHLY, CDR2 FYNNEI. V dropped 0 bases and J dropped 0 bases, with 12 bases sitting between them. There are 18 residues in the CDR3. CDR3 nucleotides: TGTGCCAGCAGTGAAGCGCAAAGGACCCGCTCTGGGGCCAACGTCCTGACTTTC. Residues: CASSEAQRTRSGANVLTF.

The sample holds many counts of this clonotype. The V and J genes are TRBV28 and TRBJ1-6; 8 bases match TRBD1. Germline CDR1 reads MDHEN; CDR2 reads SYDVKM. The CDR3 sequence is 16 residues long. After removal of 4 bases from V and 3 bases from J, the junction contained 5 bases not matched to a gene. Here the CDR3 reads CASSWGQAGYNSPLHF. The CDR3 nucleotides read TGTGCCAGCAGTTGGGGACAGGCCGGCTATAATTCACCCCTCCACTTT.

This clonotype was counted many times. The V gene is TRBV9, the J gene TRBJ2-7; D uncertain. V was trimmed by 0 bases and J by 6 bases, leaving 10 bases between them. This CDR3 has 13 amino acids. From germline, CDR1 is SGDLS and CDR2 YYNGEE. In DNA form, the CDR3 reads TGTGCCAGCAGCGTAGAACTCGGCTCCGAGCAGTACTTC. Residues: CASSVELGSEQYF.

This clonotype was counted at least ten times. The chain recombines TRBV6-2 or TRBV6-3 with TRBJ1-2; D gene unclear. V was pared by 6 bases and J by 3 bases, with 23 bases between. The CDR3 contains 17 residues. Germline V gene sequence: CDR1 MNHEY, CDR2 SVGEGT. The CDR3 loop reads CASSQPRYRRRDYGYTF. The CDR3 bases are TGTGCCAGCAGCCAGCCCCGGTACCGGAGGCGTGACTATGGCTACACCTTC.

This clonotype was picked up a small number of times. The chain joins TRBV3-1 to TRBJ2-1; TRBD2 aligns across 14 bases. The V segment lost 2 bases and the J segment 12 bases; nucleotides outside the gene matches: 9. The germline V gene encodes CDR1 LGHDT and CDR2 YNNKEL (reference sequence). There are 16 residues in the CDR3. For the CDR3, the DNA is TGTGCCAGCAGCCAAATAGGGACTAGCGGGGGTTTCGGGCAGTTCTTC. It is translated as CASSQIGTSGGFGQFF.

This clonotype was counted at least ten times. This sequence joins TRBV3-1 and TRBJ2-1; possible D gene TRBD2, 5 bases. Deletions cut 1 base from V and 6 bases from J, with 16 bases between. Germline V gives CDR1 LGHDT, CDR2 YNNKEL (reference sequence). This CDR3 has 16 residues. The CDR3 DNA follows: TGTGCCAGCAGCCAAGGAAGGAGAGCGGTCCTCAATGAGCAGTTCTTC. Amino acids: CASSQGRRAVLNEQFF.

Many counts were recorded for this clonotype. This rearrangement joins TRBV20-1 to TRBJ2-1; 13 bases line up with TRBD2. Germline V gives CDR1 DFQATT, CDR2 SNEGSKA (reference sequence). The ends lost 5 bases at V and 8 bases at J; junction bases unmatched: 12. This CDR3 has 16 amino acids. This CDR3 is CSADGITSGRAHEQFF. The CDR3 nucleotides are TGCAGTGCTGACGGCATCACTAGCGGGAGGGCCCATGAGCAGTTCTTC.

The CDR3 is CATSGSLWEQYF. In nucleotides, the CDR3 is TGTGCCACTAGCGGGAGTCTGTGGGAGCAGTACTTC. The genes are TRBV19 and TRBJ2-7; TRBD2 matches 10 bases. Germline assignment: CDR1 LNHDA and CDR2 SQIVND (reference sequence). With 10 bases clipped from V and 7 bases from J, the junction kept 7 bases outside the gene matches. The CDR3 runs to 12 residues.

The rearrangement joins TRBV2 to TRBJ2-7; the D is unclear. CDR1 and CDR2 from the germline V gene are SNHLY and FYNNEI. This CDR3 comprises 12 residues. V was pared by 8 bases and J by 0 bases, with 8 bases between. CDR3 nucleotide sequence: TGTGCCAGCCACGGTGTCTCCTACGAGCAGTACTTC. It codes for CASHGVSYEQYF.

The chain has TRBV7-9 and TRBJ2-2; D is ambiguous. V lost 3 bases and J 7 bases, leaving 12 bases between the germline ends. The CDR3 is 14 amino acids. From germline, CDR1 is SEHNR and CDR2 FQNEAQ (reference sequence). CDR3 residues: CASSFRPAVGELFF. DNA of the CDR3: TGTGCCAGCAGCTTTAGGCCCGCGGTCGGGGAGCTGTTTTTT. The full variable domain, with the rest looked up from reference TRBV7-9 and TRBJ2-2, is DTGVSQNPRHKITKRGQNVTFRCDPISEHNRLYWYRQTLGQGPEFLTYFQNEAQLEKSRLLSDRFSAERPKGSFSTLEIQRTEQGDSAMYLCASSFRPAVGELFFGEGSRLTVL.

About this clonotype itself: A clone one base away is much larger, so this may be a read error. This sequence joins TRBV20-1 and TRBJ1-2; 10 bases align to TRBD1. In germline, CDR1 is DFQATT, CDR2 SNEGSKA (reference sequence). This CDR3 contains 14 residues. The J segment lost 5 bases and the V segment lost 1 base, leaving 4 bases of the junction unmatched. The CDR3 region is CSARGDRGIYGYTF. CDR3 nucleotides: TGCAGTGCTAGAGGGGACAGGGGAATTTATGGCTACACCTTC.

Ten or more counts support this clonotype. The chain combines TRBV7-2 with TRBJ2-3, with no clear D. Trimming cost V 1 base and J 3 bases, with 11 bases left between them. The germline gives CDR1 SGHTA, CDR2 FQGNSA. The CDR3 has 15 residues. The CDR3 DNA follows: TGTGCCAGCAGCTTAGAACAGATCCGGACAGATACGCAGTATTTT. Residues: CASSLEQIRTDTQYF.

This clonotype was counted at least ten times. This sequence joins TRBV27 and TRBJ2-7; D is possibly TRBD2 (6 bases). Looked up from germline, CDR1 is MNHEY and CDR2 is SMNVEV (reference sequence). V was shortened by 3 bases and J by 4 bases, with 13 bases between the two germline ends. This CDR3 comprises 14 residues. CDR3 protein: CASSFGGIMYEQYF. CDR3 DNA: TGTGCCAGCAGTTTTGGCGGGATTATGTACGAGCAGTACTTC.

This clonotype was observed a handful of times. This chain uses TRBV19 with TRBJ2-1; D is ambiguous. V lost 7 bases to trimming and J lost 6 bases, with 19 bases between them. The CDR3 runs to 15 residues. Germline V gene lookup returns CDR1 LNHDA and CDR2 SQIVND (reference sequence). CDR3 in DNA: TGTGCCAGTACCGGCCCCCAAAATTACGGCAATGAGCAGTTCTTC. It encodes CASTGPQNYGNEQFF. Using reference TRBV19 and TRBJ2-1 for the parts outside the CDR3, the full variable domain is DGGITQSPKYLFRKEGQNVTLSCEQNLNHDAMYWYRQDPGQGLRLIYYSQIVNDFQKGDIAEGYSVSREKKESFPLTVTSAQKNPTAFYLCASTGPQNYGNEQFFGPGTRLTVL.

The V gene is TRBV20-1, the J gene TRBJ2-1, with D perhaps matching TRBD2 (6 bases). The germline CDR1 and CDR2 sequences are DFQATT and SNEGSKA (reference sequence). CDR3 length equals 15 residues. V lost 4 bases, J lost 1 base, and 14 bases lay in between. The CDR3 loop is CSANHRSGSYNEQFF. CDR3 sequence (DNA): TGCAGTGCTAACCACAGGAGCGGGTCCTACAATGAGCAGTTCTTC.

The V call is TRBV19, the J call TRBJ1-1; 7 nucleotides match TRBD1. The CDR3 totals 14 residues. Trimming cost V 8 bases and J 1 base; bases outside gene matches: 7. The germline V gene has CDR1 LNHDA and CDR2 SQIVND (reference sequence). The CDR3 loop reads CASDPTGRNTEAFF. CDR3 bases: TGTGCCAGTGACCCGACAGGGAGGAACACTGAAGCTTTCTTT.